The sequence of this TCR beta chain was determined in a study of CD8+ T cells in alopecia areata. Study in general: In an open-label trial, patients got 5 to 10 mg tofacitinib twice daily.

As the sequencing template, cDNA was produced by extracting RNA and reverse transcribing it. The method was immunoSEQ multiplex PCR; TCRdb's version includes in-frame clones alone and lacks a portion of them. There are about 150,000 clones in the sample; more than 45% occur only once, and about 6.8% lies in the top ten. This clone was counted a few times. Germline loops: CDR1 MDHEN, CDR2 SYDVKM. V was clipped by 3 bases and J by 4 bases; unmatched bases: 11. This CDR3 is built from 17 residues. The V and J genes are TRBV28 and TRBJ2-5; 10 positions match TRBD1. The origin of this receptor is a human donor with alopecia areata. The sequenced sample consisted of CD4+ T cells sorted from blood. Here the CDR3 reads CASSFPPGQGDAETQYF. CDR3 DNA sequence: TGTGCCAGCAGTTTCCCGCCCGGACAGGGGGATGCAGAGACCCAGTACTTC.